Below are 10 T cell receptor beta chains sequenced from a single sample in a study of blood T cell repertoires in COVID-19. TCRdb's table, derived via immunoSEQ multiplex PCR, lists solely in-frame clones and lacks some. The sample records roughly 140,000 clones, approximately 91% being singletons. The sequenced sample consisted of peripheral blood. The source of these receptors is a man aged 50 to 60 with active or convalescent COVID-19.

This chain uses TRBV19 with TRBJ1-1, with D possibly matching TRBD1 (5 bases). In germline, CDR1 is LNHDA, CDR2 SQIVND (reference sequence). The CDR3 is 14 residues long. Trimming left V 7 bases short and J 0 bases short, with 12 bases between. The DNA for the CDR3 is TGTGCCAGTAATTCGGGACTGATGAACACTGAAGCTTTCTTT. Amino acid sequence: CASNSGLMNTEAFF.

This clone has a handful of counts. This rearrangement joins TRBV25-1 to TRBJ1-1; D remains ambiguous. V lost 6 bases, J lost 5 bases, and 10 bases lay in between. The CDR3 has 12 residues. The germline V gene has CDR1 MGHDK and CDR2 SYGVNS. This CDR3 is CASSPGRTEAFF. CDR3 nucleotides: TGTGCCAGCAGCCCAGGAAGGACTGAAGCTTTCTTT.

CDR3 loop: CSVEVGLAGEYEQYF. As DNA, the CDR3 is TGCAGCGTTGAGGTTGGACTAGCGGGAGAATACGAGCAGTACTTC. This chain joins TRBV29-1 and TRBJ2-7; TRBD2 aligns across 13 bases. This CDR3 region has 15 residues. J gave up 4 bases and V 3 bases, and 6 bases lay outside the gene matches. Looked up from germline, CDR1 is SQVTM and CDR2 is ANQGSEA.

The chain links TRBV27 to TRBJ2-1; weak D call: TRBD1 (5 bases). CDR1 and CDR2 (germline): MNHEY, SMNVEV (reference sequence). Trimming took 7 bases from V and 0 from J, leaving 19 bases between them. CDR3 length equals 17 residues. The CDR3 DNA is TGTGCCAGCACCGCCAGCCCAGGGCCGGTCTCCTACAATGAGCAGTTCTTC. Translating it yields CASTASPGPVSYNEQFF.

Only a few counts were recorded for this clone. This chain joins TRBV7-9 and TRBJ2-1; the match to TRBD2 covers 8 bases. V shed 5 bases and J 8 bases; nucleotides not matched to a gene: 14. Germline V gene lookup returns CDR1 SEHNR and CDR2 FQNEAQ (reference sequence). The CDR3 runs to 16 residues. The CDR3 reads CASSHRGSGRTDEQFF. The CDR3, as DNA: TGTGCCAGCAGCCATAGGGGGAGCGGGAGAACGGATGAGCAGTTCTTC.

This clone was detected only once. The gene calls are TRBV5-1 and TRBJ2-7; 9 nucleotides match TRBD1. V lost 1 base and J lost 5; bases outside the gene matches: 1. The length of the CDR3 is 13 residues. Germline CDR1 is SGHRS and CDR2 is YFSETQ. CDR3 nucleotides: TGCGCCAGCAGCTTGAGGACAGGGGACGAGCAGTACTTC. Residues: CASSLRTGDEQYF. Filled out from reference TRBV5-1 and TRBJ2-7, the complete variable domain reads KAGVTQTPRYLIKTRGQQVTLSCSPISGHRSVSWYQQTPGQGLQFLFEYFSETQRNKGNFPGRFSGRQFSNSRSEMNVSTLELGDSALYLCASSLRTGDEQYFGPGTRLTVT.

The chain combines TRBV7-8 with TRBJ1-3, with D hard to call. Germline V CDR1 and CDR2: SGHVS, FQNEAQ. Trimming cost V 5 bases and J 0 bases, with 23 bases left between them. The CDR3 spans 19 residues. The CDR3 DNA follows: TGTGCCAGCAGCCAGACTCGGGGTTTGGAGAGGTACTCTGGAAACACCATATATTTT. This gives the protein CASSQTRGLERYSGNTIYF.

The chain is built from TRBV5-8 and TRBJ2-7; 9 nucleotides agree with TRBD1. Germline V gene lookup returns CDR1 SGHTS and CDR2 YDEGEE. V trimming: 0 bases; J trimming: 2 bases; junction bases outside the gene matches: 0. There are 14 residues in the CDR3. The CDR3 coding sequence is TGTGCCAGCAGCTTGGGGGACAGGGCCTACGAGCAGTACTTC. It is translated as CASSLGDRAYEQYF.

The chain joins TRBV5-1 to TRBJ1-5, with TRBD1 identical over 8 bases. The CDR3 is 15 amino acids. Germline V gene data show CDR1 as SGHRS and CDR2 as YFSETQ. V lost 4 bases, J lost 0 bases, and 3 bases stayed unmatched. The CDR3 region is CASSEGTGSNQPQHF. CDR3 sequence (DNA): TGCGCCAGCAGCGAGGGGACAGGTAGCAATCAGCCCCAGCATTTT.

The chain uses TRBV3-1 (or the pseudogene TRBV3-2) and TRBJ2-3; 9 nucleotides match TRBD2. The germline CDR1 and CDR2 sequences are LGHDT and YNNKEL (reference sequence). Losses at the gene ends were 3 bases for V and 6 bases for J; bases not matched to a gene: 13. The CDR3 is made up of 17 amino acids. For the CDR3, the DNA is TGTGCCAGCAGCCACAACCCGGGACTAGCAGGTGTTGATACGCAGTATTTT. Residues: CASSHNPGLAGVDTQYF.